This T cell receptor (beta chain) was retrieved from a study of T cell responses to AZD1222 COVID-19 vaccine. The assay was immunoSEQ multiplex PCR, and TCRdb's table has in-frame clones only and misses some. The data hold some 63,000 clones, with about 88% observed a single time. CDR1 and CDR2 (germline): MRHNA, SNTAGT. The CDR3 consists of 14 residues. The ends were cut back, 4 bases at V and 4 bases at J, with 13 bases in the middle. The chain carries TRBV6-4 and TRBJ1-1; D unclear. The sequence was collected from an adult who received the AZD1222 COVID-19 vaccine. Sequenced here: peripheral blood, sampled 28 days after the second AZD1222 dose. CDR3 sequence reads: CASSVTGSPTEAFF. CDR3 DNA: TGTGCCAGCAGTGTGACGGGGTCGCCCACTGAAGCTTTCTTT.